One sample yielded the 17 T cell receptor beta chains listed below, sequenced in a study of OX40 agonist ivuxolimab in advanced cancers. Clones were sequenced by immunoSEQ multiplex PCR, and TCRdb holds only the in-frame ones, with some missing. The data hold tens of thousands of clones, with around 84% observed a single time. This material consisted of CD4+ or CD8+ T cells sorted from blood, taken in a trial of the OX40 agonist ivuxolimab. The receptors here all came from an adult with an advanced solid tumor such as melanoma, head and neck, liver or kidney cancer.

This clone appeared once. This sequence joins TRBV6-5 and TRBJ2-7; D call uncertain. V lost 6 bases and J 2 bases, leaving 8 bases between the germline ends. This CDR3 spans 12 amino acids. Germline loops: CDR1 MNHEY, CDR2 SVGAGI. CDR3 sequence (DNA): TGTGCCAGCAGCGCTAGAACCTACGAGCAGTACTTC. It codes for CASSARTYEQYF.

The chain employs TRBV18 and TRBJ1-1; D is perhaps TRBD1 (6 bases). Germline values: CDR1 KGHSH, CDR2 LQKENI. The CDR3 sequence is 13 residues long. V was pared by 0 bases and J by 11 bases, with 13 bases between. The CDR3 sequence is CASSPPDRSSAFF. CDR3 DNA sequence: TGTGCCAGCTCACCACCAGACAGGTCTTCTGCTTTCTTT. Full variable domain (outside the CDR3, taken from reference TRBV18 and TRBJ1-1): NAGVMQNPRHLVRRRGQEARLRCSPMKGHSHVYWYRQLPEEGLKFMVYLQKENIIDESGMPKERFSAEFPKEGPSILRIQQVVRGDSAAYFCASSPPDRSSAFFGQGTRLTVV.

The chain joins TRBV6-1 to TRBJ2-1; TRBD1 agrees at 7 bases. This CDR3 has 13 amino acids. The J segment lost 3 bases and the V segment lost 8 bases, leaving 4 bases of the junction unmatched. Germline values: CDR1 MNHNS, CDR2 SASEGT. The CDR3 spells CASSGQHYNEQFF. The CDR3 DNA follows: TGTGCCAGCTCGGGACAGCACTACAATGAGCAGTTCTTC.

CDR3: CSVDRQGATEAFF. As DNA, the CDR3 is TGCAGCGTTGATCGCCAGGGAGCCACTGAAGCTTTCTTT. This rearrangement joins TRBV29-1 to TRBJ1-1, with a weak D call TRBD1 (5 bases). Trimming left V 3 bases short and J 4 bases short, with 12 bases between. Germline loops: CDR1 SQVTM, CDR2 ANQGSEA. The CDR3 is made up of 13 amino acids.

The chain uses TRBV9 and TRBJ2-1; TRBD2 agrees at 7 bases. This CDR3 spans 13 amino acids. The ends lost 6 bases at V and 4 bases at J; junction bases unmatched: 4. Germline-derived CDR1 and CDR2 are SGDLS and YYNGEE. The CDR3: CASKGDYYNEQFF. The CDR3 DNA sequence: TGTGCCAGCAAAGGGGACTATTACAATGAGCAGTTCTTC.

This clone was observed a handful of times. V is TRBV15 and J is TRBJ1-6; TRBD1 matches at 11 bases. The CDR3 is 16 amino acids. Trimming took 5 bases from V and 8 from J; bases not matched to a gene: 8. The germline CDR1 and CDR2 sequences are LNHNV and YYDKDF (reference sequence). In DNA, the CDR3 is TGTGCCACCAGCCCAGGACAGGACAGGGGGCATTCACCCCTCCACTTT. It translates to CATSPGQDRGHSPLHF.

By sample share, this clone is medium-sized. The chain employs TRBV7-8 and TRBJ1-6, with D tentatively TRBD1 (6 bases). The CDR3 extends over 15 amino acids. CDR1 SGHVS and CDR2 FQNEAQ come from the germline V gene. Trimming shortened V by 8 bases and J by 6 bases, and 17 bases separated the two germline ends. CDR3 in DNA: TGTGCCAGCTCCTCTCAAGGGGGGGCTAATTCACCCCTCCACTTT. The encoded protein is CASSSQGGANSPLHF.

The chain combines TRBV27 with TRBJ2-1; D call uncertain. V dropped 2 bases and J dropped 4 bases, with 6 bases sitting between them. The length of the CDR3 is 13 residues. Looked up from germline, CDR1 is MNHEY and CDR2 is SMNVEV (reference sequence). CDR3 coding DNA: TGTGCCAGCAGTTTAAGTAGTTACAATGAGCAGTTCTTC. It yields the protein CASSLSSYNEQFF.

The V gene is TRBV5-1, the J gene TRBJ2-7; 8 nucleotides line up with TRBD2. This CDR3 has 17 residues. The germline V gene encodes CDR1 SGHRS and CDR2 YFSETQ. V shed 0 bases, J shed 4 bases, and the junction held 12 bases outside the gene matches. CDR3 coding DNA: TGCGCCAGCAGCTTGGTTCCAGCGGGAGCCGCCCCTTACGAGCAGTACTTC. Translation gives CASSLVPAGAAPYEQYF.

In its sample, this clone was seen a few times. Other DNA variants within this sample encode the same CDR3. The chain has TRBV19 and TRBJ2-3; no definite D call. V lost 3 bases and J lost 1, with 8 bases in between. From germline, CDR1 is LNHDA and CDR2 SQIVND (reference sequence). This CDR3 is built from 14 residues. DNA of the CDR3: TGTGCCAGTAGTATGAGTTGGGGCACAGATACGCAGTATTTT. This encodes CASSMSWGTDTQYF.

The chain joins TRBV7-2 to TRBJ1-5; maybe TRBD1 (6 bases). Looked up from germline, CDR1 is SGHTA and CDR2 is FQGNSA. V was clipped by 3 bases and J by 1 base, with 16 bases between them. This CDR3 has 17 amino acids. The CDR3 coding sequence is TGTGCCAGCAGCTTGTACGGGGGGGCTGGAAGCAATCAGCCCCAGCATTTT. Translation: CASSLYGGAGSNQPQHF.

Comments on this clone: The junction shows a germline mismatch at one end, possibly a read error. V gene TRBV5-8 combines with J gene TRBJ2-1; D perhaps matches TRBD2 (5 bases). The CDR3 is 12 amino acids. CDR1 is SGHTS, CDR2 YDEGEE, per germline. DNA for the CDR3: TGTGCCAGCAGATTGGACTCTCTAAAGCAGTTCTTC. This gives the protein CASRLDSLKQFF.

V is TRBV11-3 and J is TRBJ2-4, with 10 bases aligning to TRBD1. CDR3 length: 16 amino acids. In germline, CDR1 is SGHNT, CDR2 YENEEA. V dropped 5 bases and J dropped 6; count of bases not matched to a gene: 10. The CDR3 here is CASSPRQGAFRNIQYF. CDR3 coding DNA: TGTGCCAGCAGCCCAAGACAGGGGGCGTTCAGAAACATTCAGTACTTC.

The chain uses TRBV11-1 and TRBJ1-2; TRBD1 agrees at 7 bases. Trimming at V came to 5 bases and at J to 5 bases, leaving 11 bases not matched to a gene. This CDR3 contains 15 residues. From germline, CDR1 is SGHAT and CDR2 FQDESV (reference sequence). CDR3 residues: CASSRDSEQGYGYTF. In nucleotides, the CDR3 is TGTGCCAGCAGCCGGGACAGCGAGCAAGGGTATGGCTACACCTTC.

Written as DNA, the CDR3 is TGTGCCAGCAGTTACTCAGAGGGTCGGAAAGGCTACACCTTC. The encoded protein is CASSYSEGRKGYTF. The V gene is TRBV6-5, the J gene TRBJ1-2, with unresolved D. Trimming removed 0 bases from V and 8 bases from J, with 13 bases in between. Germline-derived CDR1 and CDR2 are MNHEY and SVGAGI. The CDR3 is 14 residues long.

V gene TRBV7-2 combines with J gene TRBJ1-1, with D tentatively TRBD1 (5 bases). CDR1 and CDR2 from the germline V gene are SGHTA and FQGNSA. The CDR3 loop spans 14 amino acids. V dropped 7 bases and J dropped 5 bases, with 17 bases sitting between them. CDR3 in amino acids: CASKQSGTGTEAFF. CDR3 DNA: TGTGCCAGCAAACAATCAGGGACGGGGACTGAAGCTTTCTTT.

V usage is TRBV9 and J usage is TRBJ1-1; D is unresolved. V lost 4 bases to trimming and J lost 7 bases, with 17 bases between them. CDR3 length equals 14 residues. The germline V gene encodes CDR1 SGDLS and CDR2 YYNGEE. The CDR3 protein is CASSSTHEAGEAFF. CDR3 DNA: TGTGCCAGCAGCAGCACTCATGAGGCGGGTGAAGCTTTCTTT.